Listed below are T cell receptor beta chains from one sample, sequenced in a study of T cells after yellow fever vaccination. Each CDR3 protein gets one entry after TCRdb re-called the 5' RACE reads with MiXCR. The table lists 250,000 to 400,000 distinct CDR3 sequences, 3.5% to 4.5% of them singletons, with 15% to 20% in the top ten. Specimen: PBMCs, collected 15 days after the yellow fever booster vaccination. These receptors came from a young man who received the YFV17D yellow fever vaccine. The CDR3 runs from the conserved cysteine through the conserved F or W. Fields, in order: D gene, V gene, J gene, clone size, CDR3 protein. D genes are given only for firm matches. Expanded clones are given a class, and other clones once, few, many or no size at all.

NA,TRBV7-9,TRBJ2-7,NA,CASSPPGHRSEQYF
TRBD2,TRBV19,TRBJ2-3,NA,CASSPVAGVLTDTQYF
NA,TRBV7-9,TRBJ2-5,many,CASSSRDPLVEETQYF
TRBD1,TRBV2,TRBJ1-1,NA,CATFKTGKYTEAFF
NA,TRBV7-9,TRBJ1-2,many,CASSLVGQYYGYTF
TRBD2,TRBV20-1,TRBJ2-3,NA,CSATIPGLAGRTDTQYF
NA,TRBV6-5,TRBJ2-3,few,CASRGPSTDTQYF
TRBD1,TRBV18,TRBJ2-2,NA,CASSRTGNGNTGELFF
NA,TRBV4-1,TRBJ2-3,few,CASSQEFQPDTQYF
NA,TRBV7-2,TRBJ1-4,few,CASSPMTTGGEKLFF
NA,TRBV6-5,TRBJ2-7,many,CASSDRRGPTYEQYF
TRBD2,TRBV5-4,TRBJ2-3,NA,CASSFGLAGTDTQYF
NA,TRBV20-1,TRBJ2-4,NA,CSARDQGGPVFKNIQYF
TRBD2,TRBV20-1,TRBJ2-5,many,CSARTSGETQYF
TRBD1,TRBV11-1,TRBJ1-1,few,CASSRGDSFLFAEAFF
NA,TRBV7-9,TRBJ2-3,many,CASSPSRDLTDTQYF
NA,TRBV10-3,TRBJ2-1,NA,CAISEYSPHGNNEQFF
TRBD1,TRBV7-2,TRBJ2-2,NA,CASSLRQGGRHTGELFF
TRBD1,TRBV2,TRBJ2-7,few,CASLSGQGSYEQYF
NA,TRBV7-7,TRBJ2-5,many,CASSPNPGETQYF
TRBD1,TRBV7-2,TRBJ1-5,few,CASSHGQDQPQHF
NA,TRBV29-1,TRBJ1-1,many,CSVESRAGGTEAFF
NA,TRBV7-2,TRBJ1-5,many,CASSLGGRGEPQHF
NA,TRBV5-1,TRBJ2-1,NA,CASSFKDPLSINF
NA,TRBV4-2,TRBJ2-1,NA,CASSDVGFGREQFF
NA,TRBV7-2,TRBJ1-5,few,CASSPDREIQPQHF
NA,TRBV18,TRBJ1-4,few,CASSPRTPQGEKLFF
NA,TRBV6-5,TRBJ1-2,many,CASSEDSYGYTF
TRBD1,TRBV7-8,TRBJ2-2,many,CASSPRDRANTGELFF
NA,TRBV19,TRBJ2-1,few,CASSPGVLSYNEQFF
NA,TRBV7-2,TRBJ2-1,many,CASSIWVDNEQFF
TRBD2,TRBV11-2,TRBJ2-3,NA,CASSGTSGGLSTDTQYF
NA,TRBV15,TRBJ1-5,many,CATAPSGPHQPQHF
NA,TRBV20-1,TRBJ1-5,many,CSARDRRGDQPQHF
TRBD1,TRBV18,TRBJ1-1,many,CASSRQGTRTEAFF
NA,TRBV18,TRBJ2-7,many,CASSPTQLQSEQYF
NA,TRBV3-1,TRBJ1-2,many,CASSPQGSLYGYTF
NA,TRBV29-1,TRBJ2-5,many,CSVVVSRGEETQYF
NA,TRBV20-1,TRBJ1-2,many,CSAPGQRNYGYTF
TRBD1,TRBV11-2,TRBJ2-5,many,CASSLDRGNQKTQYF
NA,TRBV12-3/TRBV12-4,TRBJ1-2,many,CASSKQGPGYGYTF
TRBD1,TRBV7-2,TRBJ2-1,NA,CASSLGGQGSYNEQFF
TRBD1,TRBV6-2/TRBV6-3,TRBJ1-6,many,CASSPLDRGGSPLHF
NA,TRBV5-5,TRBJ2-7,few,CASSLALADTLYEQYF
NA,TRBV29-1,TRBJ2-5,many,CSVEDQSTQYF
NA,TRBV28,TRBJ2-3,few,CASSLRGITDTQYF
NA,TRBV5-1,TRBJ2-5,NA,CASSSDAQETQYF
TRBD1,TRBV6-6,TRBJ1-5,many,CASSPQGAWGNQPQHF
TRBD2,TRBV6-5,TRBJ2-1,NA,CASSRSLATSYNEQFF
TRBD2,TRBV5-1,TRBJ2-3,many,CASSFPTGTSGGTDTQYF
TRBD1,TRBV29-1,TRBJ2-7,few,CSVAGQGRRSSYEQYF
NA,TRBV25-1,TRBJ2-2,NA,CASSAWDAGELFF
TRBD1,TRBV5-3,TRBJ1-2,NA,CARSDPRATGDYGYTF
NA,TRBV18,TRBJ2-7,many,CASSRAGTLYEQYF
NA,TRBV29-1,TRBJ1-2,many,CSVGENRVDGYTF
NA,TRBV4-3,TRBJ1-4,few,CASSQDPPGLGNEKLFF
NA,TRBV12-3/TRBV12-4,TRBJ2-7,NA,CASRSGSSYEQYF
NA,TRBV5-1,TRBJ2-7,few,CASSLGGLGSYEQYF
NA,TRBV14,TRBJ2-1,many,CASSQYTGGSSSYNEQFF